This T cell receptor beta chain was sequenced during a study of vaccination and CD4 T cells after COVID-19. The assay that was used to sequence DNA from cultured CD4+ T cells was the Oncomine TCR Beta short-read assay. One entry per CDR3 protein results from TCRdb running MiXCR on the PCR reads. Among roughly 13,000 distinct CDR3 sequences listed, approximately 62% were seen once. The V end lost 4 bases, the J end lost 5 bases, and 12 bases lay between the germline ends. The CDR3 is 13 residues long. From germline, CDR1 is SGHRS and CDR2 YFSETQ. This clonotype was seen a single time. What it recognizes is unknown. Treatment defined: roughly nine-day PBMC culture with coronavirus spike peptide pools or control peptides (ViraFEST assay). Negative selection separated CD4+ T cells from roughly ten-day cultures.

Sequencing input: CD4+ T cells from blood, cultured in vitro. The chain carries TRBV5-1 and TRBJ1-2; possible D gene TRBD1, 6 bases. The receptor comes from a human donor who had recovered from COVID-19. The CDR3 here is CASSTGQRYGYTF. In nucleotides, the CDR3 is TGCGCCAGCAGCACCGGACAGCGGTATGGCTACACCTTC.